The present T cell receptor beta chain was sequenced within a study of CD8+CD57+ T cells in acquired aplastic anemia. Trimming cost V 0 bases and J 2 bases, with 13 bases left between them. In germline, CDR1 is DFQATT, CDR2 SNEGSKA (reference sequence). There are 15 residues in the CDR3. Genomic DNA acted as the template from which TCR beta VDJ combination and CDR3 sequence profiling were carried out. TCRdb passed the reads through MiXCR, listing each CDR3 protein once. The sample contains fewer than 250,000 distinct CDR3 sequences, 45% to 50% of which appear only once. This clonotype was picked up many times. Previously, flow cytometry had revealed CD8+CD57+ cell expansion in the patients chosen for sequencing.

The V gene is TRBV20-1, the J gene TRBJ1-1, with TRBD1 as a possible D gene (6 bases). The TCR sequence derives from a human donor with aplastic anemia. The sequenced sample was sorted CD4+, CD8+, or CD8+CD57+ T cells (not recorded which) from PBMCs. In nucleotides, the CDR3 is TGCAGTGCTAGAGATTACCGGACAGCTAACACTGAAGCTTTCTTT. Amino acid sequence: CSARDYRTANTEAFF.